Only one count was recorded for the clone carrying this TCR beta chain. Participants were aged about 18 to 100 years from about two dozen US areas. A PCR-confirmed or clinician-diagnosed COVID-19 case had contacted exposed participants within 2 weeks of entry. The V and J ends lost 5 bases and 7 bases respectively, with 12 bases between them. The CDR3 is 13 amino acids. Germline lookup yields CDR1 SGHAT and CDR2 FQDESV (reference sequence). The data stem from a study of blood T cell repertoires in COVID-19. At the level of the study: Sources were T cells, B-cell-depleted T cells, or PBMCs; the material itself was cDNA or gDNA.

TCRdb's copy holds only in-frame clones and misses some; the assay was immunoSEQ multiplex PCR. The sample includes some 320,000 clones, 89% seen only once; the top ten take roughly 2.8%. The receptor's source is a woman aged 45-65 years who had been exposed to COVID-19. The sequenced sample consisted of PBMCs or T cells enriched from blood (not recorded which). The V gene is TRBV11-1, the J gene TRBJ2-1; no firm D call. The CDR3: CASSPPVQNEQFF. CDR3 in DNA: TGTGCCAGCAGCCCCCCAGTTCAGAATGAGCAGTTCTTC.